Each of the 24 T cell receptor beta chains below was sequenced from the same sample in a study of T cells after yellow fever vaccination. One entry per CDR3 protein, called by TCRdb with MiXCR from the 5' RACE reads. Seen here are 120,000 or so distinct CDR3 sequences, approximately 16% observed once, and the top ten hold 40% to 45%. The sequencing here drew on CD8+ T cells sorted from PBMCs, taken 5 days after the yellow fever booster vaccination. The origin of the receptors is a man in his late teens or twenties who received the YFV17D yellow fever vaccine.

J is TRBJ2-3 and V is TRBV2; a possible D gene is TRBD1 (6 bases). The V end lost 10 bases, the J end lost 4 bases, and 18 bases lay between the germline ends. This CDR3 is built from 14 residues. Germline CDR1 reads SNHLY; CDR2 reads FYNNEI. The CDR3 loop is CAILRGLSADTQYF. In DNA form, the CDR3 reads TGTGCCATCCTCAGGGGCCTCAGCGCAGATACGCAGTATTTT.

This clonotype was detected once. The chain carries TRBV29-1 and TRBJ1-3, with D possibly TRBD1 on 6 matching bases. CDR1 is SQVTM, CDR2 ANQGSEA, per germline. CDR3 length: 14 amino acids. Trimming removed 5 bases at V and 4 bases at J, with 15 bases between. CDR3 region: CSVTPRGAGNTIYF. In DNA, the CDR3 is TGCAGCGTTACCCCCAGGGGAGCGGGAAACACCATATATTTT.

This clonotype was recorded a few times. The chain carries TRBV24-1 and TRBJ1-6; 7 nucleotides align to TRBD1. J gave up 7 bases and V 2 bases, and 4 bases lay outside the gene matches. Germline CDR1 is KGHDR and CDR2 is SFDVKD. The CDR3 has 15 amino acids. The CDR3 is CATSDSRGGNSPLHF. As DNA, the CDR3 is TGTGCCACCAGTGATTCGAGAGGGGGCAATTCACCCCTCCACTTT.

The chain joins TRBV7-9 to TRBJ2-7; D is perhaps TRBD2 (7 bases). Germline V CDR1 and CDR2: SEHNR, FQNEAQ (reference sequence). Trimming left V 5 bases short and J 0 bases short, with 20 bases between. This CDR3 comprises 17 residues. The CDR3 spells CASSRWGGGDNSYEQYF. The CDR3 DNA is TGTGCCAGCAGCCGTTGGGGGGGAGGGGACAACTCCTACGAGCAGTACTTC.

The chain recombines TRBV6-4 with TRBJ2-1; D is perhaps TRBD2 (6 bases). The CDR3 has 12 amino acids. Trimming took off 2 bases at V and 7 bases at J, with 6 bases between the two ends. Germline CDR1 reads MRHNA; CDR2 reads SNTAGT. The CDR3 DNA follows: TGTGCCAGCAGTGACGGGGGGAATGAGCAGTTCTTC. Translated, it gives CASSDGGNEQFF.

The chain recombines TRBV4-1 with TRBJ1-4; D is undetermined. This CDR3 region has 11 residues. From germline, CDR1 is MGHRA and CDR2 YSYEKL. The germline V and J ends were trimmed by 4 bases and 7 bases, with 4 bases remaining between them. The CDR3 bases are TGCGCCAGCAGCCTTTTTGAAAAACTGTTTTTT. It yields the protein CASSLFEKLFF.

This clonotype was found many times. The V and J genes are TRBV7-9 and TRBJ2-1; 9 bases line up with TRBD2. Trimming removed 4 bases from V and 9 bases from J; junction bases left unmatched: 10. CDR3 length: 15 amino acids. The germline gives CDR1 SEHNR, CDR2 FQNEAQ (reference sequence). The CDR3 spells CASSSLAGGPGEQFF. The CDR3 coding sequence is TGTGCCAGCAGCTCCCTTGCGGGGGGGCCAGGTGAGCAGTTCTTC.

The chain uses TRBV12-3 or TRBV12-4 and TRBJ1-1; D ambiguous. The CDR3 has 12 residues. Between the trimmed V and J ends, which lost 7 bases and 3 bases, there was a span of 9 bases. The CDR3 region has the DNA TGTGCCAGCACCCTGGGGTACACTGAAGCTTTCTTT. Protein product: CASTLGYTEAFF.

This clonotype appeared a single time. This chain joins TRBV20-1 and TRBJ1-6; tentatively, D is TRBD1 (5 bases). Germline CDR1 DFQATT, CDR2 SNEGSKA (reference sequence). V lost 5 bases, J lost 11 bases, and 22 bases lay in between. This CDR3 has 15 amino acids. The CDR3 sequence: CSAPRADGDYAPLHF. CDR3 DNA: TGCAGTGCTCCAAGGGCGGACGGGGACTATGCACCCCTCCACTTT.

The chain carries TRBV5-1 and TRBJ2-3; 10 bases match TRBD1. In germline, CDR1 is SGHRS, CDR2 YFSETQ. The CDR3 loop spans 17 amino acids. V gave up 1 base and J gave up 5 bases; unmatched junction bases: 10. The CDR3 is CASSLLGQGPIRDTQYF. As DNA, the CDR3 is TGCGCCAGCAGCTTGTTGGGACAGGGGCCTATTCGAGATACGCAGTATTTT.

This clonotype was observed many times. This chain uses TRBV11-2 with TRBJ1-1, with D unclear. Germline CDR1 is SGHAT and CDR2 is FQNNGV. The CDR3 has 16 amino acids. Trimming cost V 5 bases and J 2 bases, with 18 bases left between them. The CDR3 region is CASSHPGDGVNTEAFF. CDR3 DNA sequence: TGTGCCAGCAGCCACCCTGGAGACGGTGTTAACACTGAAGCTTTCTTT.

This clonotype was recorded a few times. V gene TRBV5-5 combines with J gene TRBJ2-7, with a weak D call TRBD1 (6 bases). The CDR3 runs to 13 residues. Germline assignment: CDR1 SGHKS and CDR2 YYEKEE (reference sequence). V shed 1 base and J shed 5 bases, with 10 bases lying between them. The CDR3: CASSLIQGNEQYF. In DNA form, the CDR3 reads TGTGCCAGCAGCTTGATCCAGGGGAACGAGCAGTACTTC. The full variable domain, in which reference TRBV5-5 and TRBJ2-7 provide the parts outside the CDR3, is DAGVTQSPTHLIKTRGQQVTLRCSPISGHKSVSWYQQVLGQGPQFIFQYYEKEERGRGNFPDRFSARQFPNYSSELNVNALLLGDSALYLCASSLIQGNEQYFGPGTRLTVT.

This chain links TRBV4-1 with TRBJ2-7, with a tentative D call TRBD1 (6 bases). This CDR3 is 15 amino acids long. V was trimmed by 4 bases and J by 1 base, leaving 14 bases between them. The germline gives CDR1 MGHRA, CDR2 YSYEKL. The CDR3 DNA reads TGCGCCAGCAGCCTCACCTCCGGGACATCCTACGAGCAGTACGTC. Its translation: CASSLTSGTSYEQYV.

The V and J genes are TRBV27 and TRBJ1-2; possible D gene TRBD1, 6 bases. Germline-derived CDR1 and CDR2 are MNHEY and SMNVEV (reference sequence). The CDR3 contains 15 residues. The V end lost 5 bases, the J end lost 7 bases, and 20 bases lay between the germline ends. The CDR3 sequence: CASSLHSRDTGGYTF. CDR3 DNA sequence: TGTGCCAGCAGTCTCCATTCCCGGGACACGGGTGGCTACACCTTC.

This clonotype showed up just a few times. The chain is built from TRBV7-9 and TRBJ2-5; the D gene is possibly TRBD2 (5 bases). This CDR3 has 18 amino acids. The V and J ends lost 4 bases and 2 bases respectively, with 23 bases between them. The V gene's germline CDR1 is SEHNR and CDR2 FQNEAQ (reference sequence). The CDR3 sequence: CASSSPTASRTQQETQYF. The CDR3 region has the DNA TGTGCCAGCAGCTCCCCAACGGCTAGCCGCACGCAACAAGAGACCCAGTACTTC.

The V gene is TRBV4-3, the J gene TRBJ1-2; D might be TRBD1 (6 bases). Trimming shortened V by 3 bases and J by 8 bases, and 13 bases separated the two germline ends. Germline loops: CDR1 LGHNA, CDR2 YSLEER. This CDR3 spans 13 amino acids. The CDR3: CASSHTQGLGYTF. The CDR3 bases are TGCGCCAGCAGCCACACACAGGGTCTGGGCTACACCTTC.

This clonotype was seen only a few times. The chain employs TRBV20-1 and TRBJ1-2; 11 bases align to TRBD1. V trimming: 6 bases; J trimming: 2 bases; junction bases outside the gene matches: 14. The CDR3 has 17 amino acids. CDR1 and CDR2 (germline): DFQATT, SNEGSKA (reference sequence). The CDR3: CSAQGGTGGFGNYGYTF. CDR3 bases: TGCAGTGCGCAAGGGGGGACAGGGGGATTCGGGAACTATGGCTACACCTTC.

This clonotype came up a few times. The rearrangement joins TRBV6-2 or TRBV6-3 to TRBJ2-7; 7 bases match TRBD2. The CDR3 length is 16 residues. CDR1 and CDR2 from the germline V gene are MNHEY and SVGEGT. V lost 0 bases and J lost 0; bases outside the gene matches: 5. The DNA of the CDR3 is TGTGCCAGCAGTTACTCGACGGGGGGAAGCTCCTACGAGCAGTACGTC. It specifies CASSYSTGGSSYEQYV.

This clonotype was counted a few times. The J gene is TRBJ2-2, the V gene TRBV4-2; 9 bases match TRBD1. Trimming at V came to 4 bases and at J to 5 bases, leaving 8 bases not matched to a gene. Germline CDR1 and CDR2: LGHNA and YNFKEQ. The CDR3 length is 16 residues. The CDR3 sequence is CASSPGTGMGTGELFF. The DNA of the CDR3 is TGTGCCAGCAGCCCAGGGACAGGGATGGGGACCGGGGAGCTGTTTTTT.

The chain has TRBV5-5 and TRBJ1-1; D call uncertain. The V gene lost 9 bases and the J gene lost 6 bases, with 12 bases spanning the gap. The CDR3 sequence is 11 residues long. Germline CDR1 is SGHKS and CDR2 is YYEKEE (reference sequence). Here the CDR3 reads CAIVGSPEAFF. The CDR3 nucleotides are TGTGCCATCGTGGGGAGCCCTGAAGCTTTCTTT.

The chain combines TRBV24-1 with TRBJ1-5, with 7 bases matching TRBD1. This CDR3 is 19 amino acids long. CDR1 is KGHDR and CDR2 is SFDVKD in the germline V gene. With V trimmed by 5 bases and J by 0 bases, 15 bases remained unmatched. The DNA for the CDR3 is TGTGCCACCAGTGCATCCGTCTCGACCGGGACAGATAGCAATCAGCCCCAGCATTTT. This sequence encodes CATSASVSTGTDSNQPQHF.

Only a few counts were recorded for this clonotype. The rearrangement joins TRBV7-9 to TRBJ2-5; TRBD2 matches at 8 bases. The J segment lost 0 bases and the V segment lost 5 bases, leaving 8 bases of the junction unmatched. This CDR3 comprises 16 residues. Germline CDR1 SEHNR, CDR2 FQNEAQ (reference sequence). The CDR3 reads CASSPGGGLYQETQYF. In DNA form, the CDR3 reads TGTGCCAGCAGCCCCGGGGGGGGGCTATACCAAGAGACCCAGTACTTC.

This clonotype was found a few times. This chain links TRBV7-6 with TRBJ1-2, with D unclear. CDR3 length equals 13 residues. The germline CDR1 and CDR2 sequences are SGHVS and FNYEAQ. The V and J ends lost 5 bases and 8 bases respectively, with 15 bases between them. CDR3 DNA: TGTGCCAGCAGCCCTAGTTTCGGGGAAGGCTACACCTTC. Translating gives CASSPSFGEGYTF. The variable domain in full, completed from reference TRBV7-6 and TRBJ1-2, reads GAGVSQSPRYKVTKRGQDVALRCDPISGHVSLYWYRQALGQGPEFLTYFNYEAQQDKSGLPNDRFSAERPEGSISTLTIQRTEQRDSAMYRCASSPSFGEGYTFGSGTRLTVV.

This clonotype has just a few counts. The chain combines TRBV12-3 or TRBV12-4 with TRBJ2-2; D not resolved. The CDR3 spans 12 residues. Trimming took 3 bases from V and 8 from J, leaving 7 bases between them. The CDR3 is CASSFGQGELFF. In DNA form, the CDR3 reads TGTGCCAGCAGTTTCGGGCAGGGGGAGCTGTTTTTT.